Sequencing of this T cell receptor (beta chain) was carried out in a study of cytomegalovirus exposure and HLA in healthy donors. Study context: Some 85 million unique TCRs, all from HLA-typed donors, were included in an early release of the data.

V lost 6 bases, J lost 5 bases, and 13 bases lay in between. Germline assignment: CDR1 GTSNPN and CDR2 SVGIG (reference sequence). The CDR3 spans 12 residues. Overall study results and limits: A list of 164 TCR beta chains associated with cytomegalovirus was given.

Primers included in the PCR were 60 Vbeta and 13 Jbeta primers. This table comes from immunoSEQ multiplex PCR, and its TCRdb copy is limited to in-frame clones, with some not included. The table includes under 200,000 clones, more than 75% detected once. Unrecorded immune exposure was likely among donors, who were nominally healthy when sampled. Regarding this clone: Its specificity is not known.

This sequence was found in a woman in her twenties or thirties in good health and CMV-seropositive. Sample: PBMCs. The J gene is TRBJ2-5, the V gene TRBV30; tentatively, D is TRBD2 (5 bases). The CDR3 region has the DNA TGTGCCTGTACGTCGTCGGGGGAGACCCAGTACTTC. Its translation is CACTSSGETQYF.